The present entry profiles one TCR beta chain with its context. Its antigen is as yet unknown. V dropped 5 bases and J dropped 7; count of bases not matched to a gene: 16. In germline, CDR1 is SGHTA, CDR2 FQGNSA. The CDR3 runs to 17 residues. TCRdb called the RT-PCR reads again in MiXCR, with one record for every CDR3 protein. The table records around 650,000 distinct CDR3 sequences, 15% to 19% of them present only once. These data are taken from a study of response to subunit inactivated influenza vaccine. Whole-study findings and limits: Every seasonal influenza vaccination brings in few new T cells, the authors suggested.

The specimen was PBMCs from blood, collected approximately 13 days after vaccination. The clonotype originates from a man aged 50-60 years who received an inactivated influenza vaccine. The V and J genes are TRBV7-2 and TRBJ2-1, with 8 bases fitting TRBD2. CDR3 nucleotide sequence: TGTGCCAGCAGCCCCCTCGGCGGGGCGGGGGGCTGGAATGAGCAGTTCTTC. This sequence encodes CASSPLGGAGGWNEQFF. The full variable domain, completed using reference TRBV7-2 and TRBJ2-1, is GAGVSQSPSNKVTEKGKDVELRCDPISGHTALYWYRQSLGQGLEFLIYFQGNSAPDKSGLPSDRFSAERTGGSVSTLTIQRTQQEDSAVYLCASSPLGGAGGWNEQFFGPGTRLTVL.